This TCR beta chain was identified during a study of metastatic and nonmetastatic thyroid tumors. Study background: Where malignant and benign thyroid patients were concerned, repertoires were compared across blood and tumor or nodule tissue.

Study conclusions and caveats: Within blood and tumor, benign nodules reportedly had significantly lower TCR beta diversity than malignant thyroid tumors did.

This CDR3 has 14 amino acids. Germline V CDR1 and CDR2: MDHEN, SYDVKM. In the original workflow: To classify distant metastasis in papillary thyroid cancer, a model was built from CDR3 differences across clinicopathological groups. TCRdb recomputed clones from the PCR reads via MiXCR. These V and J calls rely on TCRdb rather than the paper's analysis. The sample lists approximately 17,000 clones, about 25% seen once, with around 9.3% in the top ten. This clone showed up just a few times. Its cognate antigen is unknown. One junction end disagrees with the germline gene, perhaps due to a read error. No patient received treatment before thyroid surgery.

The V call is TRBV28, the J call TRBJ2-7; perhaps D is TRBD1 or TRBD2 (5 bases each). Sequencing input: adjacent normal tissue. The TCR sequence derives from a female donor with papillary thyroid cancer or a benign thyroid nodule (not recorded which). Some clones in this sample may be carry-over from other donors' samples. CDR3 in DNA: TGTGCCGGCAGTTTTGAGGGGTTCGGCTACGAGCAGTACTTC. It translates to CAGSFEGFGYEQYF.